This is a list of T cell receptor beta chains from one sample in a study of vaccination and CD4 T cells after COVID-19. For these receptors, no antigen is known. TCRdb itself ran the PCR reads through MiXCR, one entry per CDR3 protein. The table lists approximately 15,000 distinct CDR3 sequences, under 55% of them singletons. The specimen was CD4+ T cells from blood, cultured in vitro, collected before SARS-CoV-2 vaccination. Receptors were obtained from a human donor who received a COVID-19 vaccine. The CDR3 runs from the conserved cysteine through the conserved F or W. D genes are given only for firm matches.

CDR3aa: CASSLVSTDTEAFF
j_gene: TRBJ1-1
d_gene: -
v_gene: TRBV11-3

CDR3aa: CASSYSTRAGKNTEAFF
j_gene: TRBJ1-1
d_gene: -
v_gene: TRBV6-5

CDR3aa: CATGHFKIMGQGAGGYGYTF
j_gene: TRBJ1-2
d_gene: TRBD1
v_gene: TRBV15

CDR3aa: CASSPGSINTGELFF
j_gene: TRBJ2-2
d_gene: -
v_gene: TRBV6-1

CDR3aa: CASSRLGTYGYTF
j_gene: TRBJ1-2
d_gene: -
v_gene: TRBV5-4

CDR3aa: CASSLNIRQGMTTNEKLFF
j_gene: TRBJ1-4
d_gene: TRBD1
v_gene: TRBV7-6

CDR3aa: CASSPRHRVGETQYF
j_gene: TRBJ2-5
d_gene: -
v_gene: TRBV19

CDR3aa: CASSFVAPGESGYTF
j_gene: TRBJ1-2
d_gene: -
v_gene: TRBV12-3/TRBV12-4

CDR3aa: CASSVGYTDTQYF
j_gene: TRBJ2-3
d_gene: -
v_gene: TRBV9

CDR3aa: CASHRRLAASTDTQYF
j_gene: TRBJ2-3
d_gene: TRBD2
v_gene: TRBV6-1

CDR3aa: CASSPSADRYNEQFF
j_gene: TRBJ2-1
d_gene: -
v_gene: TRBV6-1

CDR3aa: CASSDRQVPVGYTF
j_gene: TRBJ1-2
d_gene: -
v_gene: TRBV25-1

CDR3aa: CSASSTSGGAGFTDTQYF
j_gene: TRBJ2-3
d_gene: TRBD2
v_gene: TRBV20-1

CDR3aa: CASSWRGREETQYF
j_gene: TRBJ2-5
d_gene: -
v_gene: TRBV7-2

CDR3aa: CSARAPGEPDTQYF
j_gene: TRBJ2-3
d_gene: -
v_gene: TRBV20-1

CDR3aa: CASSNQVEGGNEQFF
j_gene: TRBJ2-1
d_gene: -
v_gene: TRBV10-1

CDR3aa: CSAREGGKNYGYTF
j_gene: TRBJ1-2
d_gene: -
v_gene: TRBV20-1